A single sample gave rise to the 6 T cell receptor beta chains below, sequenced in a study of Graves' ophthalmopathy and Graves' hyperthyroidism. RNA transcripts were the template, and TCR beta CDR3 regions were amplified from them. The workflow started with a first-round RT-PCR run with HTBI primers and then moved on to a second-round multiplex PCR. TCRdb re-analysed the multiplex PCR reads in MiXCR, keeping a single row per CDR3 protein. The sample lists a few hundred thousand distinct CDR3 sequences; roughly 17% were seen once. The specimen sequenced was peripheral blood. The receptor set was obtained from an adult woman with stable Graves' hyperthyroidism.

There are many counts of this clonotype. CDR3 loop: CATTGGRAVEQYF. The CDR3, as DNA: TGTGCCACCACGGGGGGTCGGGCGGTCGAGCAGTACTTC. The J gene is TRBJ2-7, the V gene TRBV10-3, with 7 bases fitting TRBD2. This CDR3 has 13 residues. Per the germline V gene, CDR1 is ENHRY and CDR2 is SYGVKD. J was trimmed by 6 bases and V by 10 bases; bases with no gene match: 12.

This clonotype was seen many times. The genes are TRBV2 and TRBJ1-5; D is perhaps TRBD1 (6 bases). Germline CDR1 SNHLY, CDR2 FYNNEI. There are 13 residues in the CDR3. The V end lost 2 bases, the J end lost 4 bases, and 6 bases lay between the germline ends. The CDR3 bases are TGTGCCAGCAGTGAACAGGGGAATCAGCCCCAGCATTTT. Encoded protein: CASSEQGNQPQHF.

CDR3 residues: CASSSGGGAGMPQHF. CDR3 bases: TGTGCCAGCAGTTCCGGTGGAGGGGCCGGGATGCCCCAGCATTTT. The gene calls are TRBV6-2 or TRBV6-3 and TRBJ1-5; the D gene is possibly TRBD1 (5 bases). Trimming pared 4 bases from V and 9 bases from J, leaving 19 bases between. This CDR3 is built from 15 residues. Germline loops: CDR1 MNHEY, CDR2 SVGEGT.

This clonotype appeared many times. The chain joins TRBV28 to TRBJ2-7, with TRBD2 matching 10 bases. The germline gives CDR1 MDHEN, CDR2 SYDVKM. The CDR3 runs 16 residues. Unmatched junction bases numbered 10, after V lost 6 bases and J lost 2 bases. The CDR3 loop is CASSSHLAGDTYEQYF. The CDR3 DNA reads as TGTGCCAGCAGCTCTCACCTAGCGGGAGATACCTACGAGCAGTACTTC.

There are many counts of this clonotype. The genes are TRBV6-1 and TRBJ1-1; no clear D gene. The CDR3 runs 13 residues. The V gene's germline CDR1 is MNHNS and CDR2 SASEGT. The V end lost 6 bases, the J end lost 11 bases, and 19 bases lay between the germline ends. The CDR3 DNA reads as TGTGCCAGCAGGTTGAATGCGGCGAGGGAGGCTTTCTTT. It is translated as CASRLNAAREAFF.

This clonotype was counted a single time. V usage is TRBV7-3 and J usage is TRBJ2-2, with D uncertain. Germline values: CDR1 SGHTA, CDR2 FQGTGA. The CDR3 has 15 amino acids. Trimming took 5 bases from V and 0 from J, leaving 10 bases between them. CDR3 region: CASSLDYANTGELFF. In nucleotides, the CDR3 is TGTGCCAGCAGCCTAGATTACGCGAACACCGGGGAGCTGTTTTTT.